The present entry profiles one TCR beta chain with its context. This CDR3 region has 18 residues. After removal of 1 base from V and 1 base from J, the junction contained 3 bases not matched to a gene. Germline CDR1 and CDR2: SGHTA and FQGNSA. The data stem from a study of Ad26.COV2.S vaccination and SARS-CoV-2 variants. Treatment: around 19 received Ad26.COV2.S at low or high dose, single or two shots; roughly 5 received placebo; per-sample allocation not given. The investigators took samples on day 63 after the first vaccine or placebo injection. Profiled with immunoSEQ multiplex PCR; TCRdb holds only in-frame clones, not every one. The profile shows roughly 320,000 clones, around 83% of them singletons.

This receptor was taken from a person between 18 and 65 years old who received the Ad26.COV2.S COVID-19 vaccine or a placebo. This specimen consisted of peripheral blood, obtained in a trial of Ad26.COV2.S vaccine versus placebo. The V gene is TRBV7-2, the J gene TRBJ2-3, with 15 bases lining up with TRBD2. This chain's CDR3 is CASSLGTSGGARTDTQYF. For the CDR3, the DNA is TGTGCCAGCAGCTTAGGGACTAGCGGGGGGGCCCGCACAGATACGCAGTATTTT.